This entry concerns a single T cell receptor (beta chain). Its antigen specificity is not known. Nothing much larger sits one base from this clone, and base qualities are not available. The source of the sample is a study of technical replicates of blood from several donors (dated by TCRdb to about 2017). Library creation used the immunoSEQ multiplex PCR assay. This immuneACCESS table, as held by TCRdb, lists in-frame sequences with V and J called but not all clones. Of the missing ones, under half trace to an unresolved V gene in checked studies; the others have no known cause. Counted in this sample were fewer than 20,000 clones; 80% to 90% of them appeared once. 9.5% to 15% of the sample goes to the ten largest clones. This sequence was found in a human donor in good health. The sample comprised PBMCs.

This receptor has the CDR3 CATGAGAVYGYTF. The sequenced DNA: TGTGCCACCGGAGCGGGGGCGGTCTATGGCTACACCTTC. Here the chain combines TRBV28 and TRBJ1-2; TRBD1 might be the D gene, on 6 matching bases. According to the germline V gene, CDR1 reads MDHEN and CDR2 reads SYDVKM. The CDR3 contains 13 residues, cysteine and phenylalanine counted. Only the CDR3 portion is preserved as DNA: 39 bases, with reading frame beginning at the first base. Between the V and J ends, shortened by 10 bases and 4 bases respectively, the junction contains 16 bases.